Given below is one T cell receptor (beta chain) in context. The antigen remains unidentified. The protocol was immunoSEQ multiplex PCR, while the TCRdb copy is restricted to in-frame clones and leaves out a portion. The sample yields under 20,000 clones, about nine tenths seen once. The sample comes from a study of T cell responses to AZD1222 COVID-19 vaccine. Study-level results: Spike-specific TCR breadth and depth grew following two AZD1222 doses. Reportedly, close to half of spike-specific TCRs are directed against unmutated variant regions.

CDR3 size: 15 residues. Germline-derived CDR1 and CDR2 are WSHSY and SAAADI. V was pared by 1 base and J by 4 bases, with 7 bases of the junction left unmatched. This specimen was peripheral blood, taken 28 days after the second AZD1222 dose. This TCR came from an adult who received the AZD1222 COVID-19 vaccine. The chain employs TRBV10-2 and TRBJ2-7; TRBD2 matches at 7 bases. The CDR3 nucleotides read TGCGCCAGCAGTGAGTTGGCTAGCGGAAAATACGAGCAGTACTTC. Its translation: CASSELASGKYEQYF.